This T cell receptor (beta chain) is drawn from a study of control samples from healthy donors and cancer patients. Some clones are missing from TCRdb's copy, which holds only in-frame ones; the method was immunoSEQ multiplex PCR. Here the sample spans 96,000 or so clones, 93% being singletons. This clone was picked up a small number of times. CDR1 and CDR2 from the germline V gene are SGHVS and FQNEAQ. The CDR3 is 15 amino acids. J was trimmed by 5 bases and V by 6 bases; bases with no gene match: 10. The TCR was taken from a man aged 18 to 30 in good health. Sequenced sample: blood. V usage is TRBV7-8 and J usage is TRBJ2-1, with 7 bases that match TRBD2. The CDR3 DNA follows: TGTGCCAGCAGGTCACTAGCGAGAGCTCACAATGAGCAGTTCTTC. It translates to CASRSLARAHNEQFF.